Each of the 25 T cell receptor beta chains below was sequenced from the same sample in a study of T cell repertoires in cytomegalovirus infection. For these receptors, no antigen is known. TCRdb processed the reads anew with MiXCR; each CDR3 protein has one entry. Of some 800,000 distinct CDR3 sequences in the sample, roughly 33% were seen once. The input for sequencing was cultured CD8+ T cells from PBMCs, taken from culture after CMV antigen stimulation. The source of these receptors is a human donor in good health (CMV status not recorded). Some clones in this sample may be carry-over from other donors' samples.

The genes are TRBV7-2 and TRBJ2-3; D is perhaps TRBD1 (5 bases). From germline, CDR1 is SGHTA and CDR2 FQGNSA. The CDR3 contains 16 residues. Trimming took 5 bases from V and 0 from J, leaving 15 bases between them. CDR3 residues: CASSAPLGQSTDTQYF. The CDR3 DNA reads as TGTGCCAGCAGCGCACCCCTCGGACAAAGCACAGATACGCAGTATTTT.

V is TRBV4-1 and J is TRBJ2-7; 9 nucleotides align to TRBD1. The V segment lost 1 base and the J segment 5 bases; nucleotides outside the gene matches: 6. This CDR3 has 15 residues. Germline assignment: CDR1 MGHRA and CDR2 YSYEKL. DNA of the CDR3: TGCGCCAGCAGCCAAGGTTGGACAGGGGCCGACGAGCAGTACTTC. Protein product: CASSQGWTGADEQYF.

This clonotype came up once. The chain uses TRBV5-6 and TRBJ2-1; D call uncertain. V gave up 4 bases and J gave up 7 bases, with 15 bases separating them. This CDR3 is 14 amino acids long. The germline V gene encodes CDR1 SGHDT and CDR2 YYEEEE. CDR3 nucleotide sequence: TGTGCCAGCAGCCTGGGTTCCCGATGGAATGAGCAGTTCTTC. Translated: CASSLGSRWNEQFF.

The rearrangement joins TRBV11-2 to TRBJ1-1; D is possibly TRBD1 (5 bases). There are 18 residues in the CDR3. The V end was cut by 2 bases, the J end by 1 base, with 20 bases between. Germline V gives CDR1 SGHAT, CDR2 FQNNGV. The CDR3 loop reads CASSLWTYRGETNTEAFF. CDR3 sequence (DNA): TGTGCCAGCAGCTTATGGACGTACCGAGGGGAGACGAACACTGAAGCTTTCTTT.

Details on this clonotype: A much larger clone is a single base away; this may be a read error. The rearrangement uses TRBV4-1 and TRBJ1-1; D gene ambiguous. Germline V gives CDR1 MGHRA, CDR2 YSYEKL. This CDR3 comprises 12 residues. CDR3 protein: CASSQMNSEAFF. The CDR3 DNA reads as TGCGCCAGCAGCCAGATGAACAGTGAAGCTTTCTTT.

This clonotype appeared a single time. A read error may explain this, as a much larger clone is one base away. This chain joins TRBV7-6 and TRBJ2-2, with 8 bases that match TRBD1. CDR1 is SGHVS and CDR2 is FNYEAQ in the germline V gene. CDR3 length: 17 residues. In DNA, the CDR3 is TGTGCCAGCAGCTTAGCGTCCGACAGGGGAAGGACCGGGGAGCTGTCTTTT. As protein: CASSLASDRGRTGELSF.

This clonotype was seen more than once but under ten times. The chain couples TRBV6-2 or TRBV6-3 to TRBJ1-6; weak D call: TRBD1 (6 bases). CDR3 length: 17 amino acids. The V end lost 7 bases, the J end lost 7 bases, and 23 bases lay between the germline ends. The V gene's germline CDR1 is MNHEY and CDR2 SVGEGT. The CDR3 loop is CASNLQGGVANNSPLHF. CDR3 sequence (DNA): TGTGCCAGCAACTTACAGGGAGGCGTGGCGAACAATTCACCCCTCCACTTT.

The V call is TRBV6-1, the J call TRBJ2-7; D gene uncertain. Germline CDR1 MNHNS, CDR2 SASEGT. V was cut by 4 bases and J by 1 base, with 8 bases left in between. The CDR3 length is 13 residues. This chain's CDR3 is CASSVDGSYEQYF. The CDR3 region has the DNA TGTGCCAGCAGTGTAGACGGATCCTACGAGCAGTACTTC.

The CDR3 spells CASHRGTEQYF. In DNA, the CDR3 is TGTGCCAGCCACAGGGGTACCGAGCAGTACTTC. The chain has TRBV27 and TRBJ2-7, with 7 bases that match TRBD1. V lost 8 bases, J lost 6 bases, and 4 bases stayed unmatched. The CDR3 consists of 11 residues. CDR1 and CDR2 (germline): MNHEY, SMNVEV (reference sequence).

The chain is built from TRBV5-1 and TRBJ1-1; D gene uncertain. CDR1 is SGHRS and CDR2 is YFSETQ in the germline V gene. This CDR3 has 16 amino acids. Trimming took off 0 bases at V and 0 bases at J, with 12 bases between the two ends. The CDR3 DNA reads as TGCGCCAGCAGCTTGGCCTCGCACGCTATGAACACTGAAGCTTTCTTT. This codes for CASSLASHAMNTEAFF.

The chain couples TRBV12-3 or TRBV12-4 to TRBJ1-6; the D gene is possibly TRBD1 (6 bases). The CDR3 has 14 residues. The V end was cut by 7 bases, the J end by 7 bases, with 14 bases between. The CDR3 DNA reads TGTGCCAGCACCGCCACAGGGATGAATTCACCCCTCCACTTT. It yields the protein CASTATGMNSPLHF.

In this sample, this clonotype turned up many times. V is TRBV12-3 or TRBV12-4 and J is TRBJ1-5, with TRBD1 identical over 8 bases. Trimming removed 3 bases from V and 9 bases from J; junction bases left unmatched: 7. The CDR3 consists of 14 residues. The CDR3 sequence is CASSLNQGARPQHF. For the CDR3, the DNA is TGTGCCAGCAGTTTGAACCAGGGGGCCCGGCCCCAGCATTTT.

This clonotype was seen at least ten times. The rearrangement uses TRBV7-6 and TRBJ2-2; D ambiguous. The CDR3 covers 14 residues. Germline V gene sequence: CDR1 SGHVS, CDR2 FNYEAQ. Trimming left V 1 base short and J 4 bases short, with 7 bases between. The CDR3 DNA reads TGTGCCAGCAGCTTAGGACACCCCACCGGGGAGCTGTTTTTT. Protein sequence: CASSLGHPTGELFF.

This sequence joins TRBV18 and TRBJ2-7; unclear D gene. CDR3 length: 15 amino acids. V dropped 1 base and J dropped 6 bases, with 16 bases sitting between them. Germline lookup yields CDR1 KGHSH and CDR2 LQKENI. CDR3 amino acids: CASSPRSTRQCEQYV. The CDR3 DNA reads as TGTGCCAGCTCACCACGGTCCACTCGTCAATGCGAGCAGTACGTC.

The genes are TRBV27 and TRBJ2-7, with 8 bases that match TRBD1. CDR3 length: 14 residues. Unmatched junction bases numbered 9, after V lost 6 bases and J lost 5 bases. In germline, CDR1 is MNHEY, CDR2 SMNVEV (reference sequence). CDR3 coding DNA: TGTGCCAGCAGGCTACAGGGGGAAACCCACGAGCAGTACTTC. Encoded protein: CASRLQGETHEQYF.

The chain employs TRBV4-1 and TRBJ1-5, with D maybe TRBD1 (6 bases). The germline V gene has CDR1 MGHRA and CDR2 YSYEKL. The V and J ends lost 1 base and 2 bases respectively, with 12 bases between them. The CDR3 loop spans 16 amino acids. The CDR3 region has the DNA TGCGCCAGCAGCCAAGTTTTGGGGGCAGGCAATCAGCCCCAGCATTTT. Protein: CASSQVLGAGNQPQHF.

This clonotype was recorded a few times. The chain couples TRBV12-3 or TRBV12-4 to TRBJ2-5; 8 positions agree with TRBD1. V shed 0 bases, J shed 5 bases, and the junction held 5 bases outside the gene matches. This CDR3 comprises 15 residues. The CDR3 DNA follows: TGTGCCAGCAGTTTAGCCAGGGGGCGGTGGGAGACCCAGTACTTC. Residues: CASSLARGRWETQYF.

A remark on this clonotype: Given a much more abundant clone one base away, this may be a read error. The V gene is TRBV7-2, the J gene TRBJ2-7, with D possibly matching TRBD1 (6 bases). CDR3 length: 14 amino acids. From germline, CDR1 is SGHTA and CDR2 FQGNSA. The CDR3 DNA reads as TGTGCCAGCAACTTAAGGCAGGGGACCTACGAGCAGTACGTC. Translation gives CASNLRQGTYEQYV.

This chain links TRBV11-2 with TRBJ1-2, with 7 bases that match TRBD1. In germline, CDR1 is SGHAT, CDR2 FQNNGV. V was pared by 11 bases and J by 7 bases, with 19 bases of the junction left unmatched. This CDR3 has 15 residues. CDR3 protein: CAGAQGIRDRTGYTF. For the CDR3, the DNA is TGTGCCGGCGCTCAGGGAATAAGGGACAGAACTGGCTACACCTTC.

This clonotype was counted between two and nine times. V gene TRBV6-2 or TRBV6-3 combines with J gene TRBJ2-1; D remains unclear. The CDR3 is 12 residues long. Germline V gene sequence: CDR1 MNHEY, CDR2 SVGEGT. The V and J ends lost 2 bases and 7 bases respectively, with 6 bases between them. The CDR3 nucleotides read TGTGCCAGCAGTTACACGGTTAATGAGCAGTTCTTC. Translation gives CASSYTVNEQFF.

This clonotype came up a few times. V is TRBV27 and J is TRBJ2-1, with TRBD2 matching over 12 bases. The CDR3 contains 16 residues. The ends lost 1 base at V and 5 bases at J; junction bases unmatched: 3. The V gene's germline CDR1 is MNHEY and CDR2 SMNVEV (reference sequence). CDR3 sequence reads: CASSLFRTSGNNEQFF. For the CDR3, the DNA is TGTGCCAGCAGTTTATTTAGGACTAGCGGGAACAATGAGCAGTTCTTC.

The chain combines TRBV7-8 with TRBJ1-3; 7 nucleotides agree with TRBD1. With V trimmed by 6 bases and J by 5 bases, 1 base remained unmatched. The CDR3 length is 12 residues. Germline CDR1 is SGHVS and CDR2 is FQNEAQ. For the CDR3, the DNA is TGTGCCAGCAGGACAGGGAGAAACACCATATATTTT. Translating it yields CASRTGRNTIYF.

This clonotype was picked up a small number of times. V gene TRBV10-2 combines with J gene TRBJ1-4, with D possibly being TRBD1 (5 bases). Germline V gives CDR1 WSHSY, CDR2 SAAADI. V was pared by 7 bases and J by 8 bases, with 11 bases between. This CDR3 is built from 12 residues. The CDR3 reads CASIDWGEKLFF. In nucleotides, the CDR3 is TGCGCCAGCATCGACTGGGGCGAAAAACTGTTTTTT.

This clonotype has a single count. The rearrangement uses TRBV7-4 and TRBJ1-6; D call uncertain. Germline CDR1 SGHVT, CDR2 SQSDAQ. This CDR3 has 17 amino acids. Trimming cost V 3 bases and J 2 bases, with 14 bases left between them. The CDR3 nucleotides read TGTGCCAGCAGCTTCCCACCACTGGCAGCCTATAATTCACCCCTCCACTTT. Its translation is CASSFPPLAAYNSPLHF.

The chain recombines TRBV27 with TRBJ2-4, with 7 positions matching TRBD2. The CDR3 is 17 residues long. Trimming at V came to 4 bases and at J to 0 bases, leaving 9 bases not matched to a gene. Per the germline V gene, CDR1 is MNHEY and CDR2 is SMNVEV (reference sequence). CDR3 nucleotide sequence: TGTGCCAGCAGTTCAAATTCGGGGGGACTAGCCAAAAACATTCAGTACTTC. Its translation is CASSSNSGGLAKNIQYF.